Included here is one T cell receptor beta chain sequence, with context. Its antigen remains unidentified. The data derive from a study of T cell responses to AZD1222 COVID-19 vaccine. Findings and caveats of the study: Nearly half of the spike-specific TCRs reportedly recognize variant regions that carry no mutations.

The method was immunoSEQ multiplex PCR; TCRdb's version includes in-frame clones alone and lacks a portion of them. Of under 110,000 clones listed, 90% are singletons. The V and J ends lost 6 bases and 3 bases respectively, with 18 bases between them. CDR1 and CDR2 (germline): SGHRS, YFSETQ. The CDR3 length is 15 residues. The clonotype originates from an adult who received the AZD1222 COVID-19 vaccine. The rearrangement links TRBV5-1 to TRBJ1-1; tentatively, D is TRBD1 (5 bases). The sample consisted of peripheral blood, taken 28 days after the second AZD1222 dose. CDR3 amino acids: CASTPWGGDHTEAFF. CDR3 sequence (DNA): TGCGCCAGCACCCCCTGGGGGGGGGATCACACTGAAGCTTTCTTT.